A selection of T cell receptor beta chains follows, all from one sample in a study of identifying expanded T cells in peripheral blood. Measured with immunoSEQ multiplex PCR; TCRdb has only the in-frame clones, and not every one. The sample contains 95,000 to 150,000 clones, 75% to 90% of which appear only once. Input material: blood. Receptors originate from a person aged 18 to 75 in good health. Both conserved end residues are part of each CDR3. The D gene is left open where the match is weak. Some rows mark clone size as missing; the rest say once, few, many or name a class of expanded clone.

D gene: NA; clone size: NA; J gene: TRBJ2-7; V gene: TRBV11-2; CDR3 protein: CASSLGSGSYEQYF; CDR3 DNA: TGTGCCAGCAGCTTGGGGTCAGGTTCCTACGAGCAGTACTTC
D gene: TRBD1; clone size: NA; J gene: TRBJ1-3; V gene: TRBV6-1; CDR3 protein: CASSDRGITGNTIYF; CDR3 DNA: TGTGCCAGCAGTGACAGGGGGATTACTGGAAACACCATATATTTT
D gene: NA; clone size: once; J gene: TRBJ1-4; V gene: TRBV10-2; CDR3 protein: CASSGGPTTNEKLFF; CDR3 DNA: TGCGCCAGCAGTGGGGGACCTACAACTAATGAAAAACTGTTTTTT
D gene: NA; clone size: NA; J gene: TRBJ1-5; V gene: TRBV7-9; CDR3 protein: CASSTQGASNQPQHF; CDR3 DNA: TGTGCCAGCAGCACACAGGGAGCTAGCAATCAGCCCCAGCATTTT
D gene: NA; clone size: NA; J gene: TRBJ2-7; V gene: TRBV20-1; CDR3 protein: CSASAGYEQYF; CDR3 DNA: TGCAGTGCTAGCGCGGGGTACGAGCAGTACTTC
D gene: NA; clone size: NA; J gene: TRBJ1-1; V gene: TRBV6-1; CDR3 protein: CASSEVAGVSTEAFF; CDR3 DNA: TGTGCCAGCAGTGAAGTGGCAGGAGTGAGCACTGAAGCTTTCTTT
D gene: NA; clone size: NA; J gene: TRBJ2-6; V gene: TRBV4-3; CDR3 protein: CASSQDTTSGANVLTF; CDR3 DNA: TGCGCCAGCAGCCAAGACACCACCTCTGGGGCCAACGTCCTGACTTTC
D gene: NA; clone size: NA; J gene: TRBJ2-6; V gene: TRBV10-3; CDR3 protein: CAISESLGRSGANVLTF; CDR3 DNA: TGTGCCATCAGTGAGTCGTTGGGACGCTCTGGGGCCAACGTCCTGACTTTC
D gene: TRBD2; clone size: NA; J gene: TRBJ2-1; V gene: TRBV6-5; CDR3 protein: CASSYREGEYNEQFF; CDR3 DNA: TGTGCCAGCAGTTACCGGGAGGGAGAATACAATGAGCAGTTCTTC
D gene: TRBD1; clone size: NA; J gene: TRBJ2-1; V gene: TRBV27; CDR3 protein: CASSFLLQGAYNEQFF; CDR3 DNA: TGTGCCAGCAGTTTTCTATTGCAGGGGGCATACAATGAGCAGTTCTTC
D gene: NA; clone size: NA; J gene: TRBJ2-7; V gene: TRBV14; CDR3 protein: CASSSITRGHEQYF; CDR3 DNA: TGTGCCAGCAGCTCCATAACTAGAGGCCACGAGCAGTACTTC
D gene: NA; clone size: few; J gene: TRBJ1-4; V gene: TRBV5-1; CDR3 protein: CASSLGQTSNEKLFF; CDR3 DNA: TGCGCCAGCAGCTTGGGCCAGACTAGTAATGAAAAACTGTTTTTT
D gene: NA; clone size: NA; J gene: TRBJ2-7; V gene: TRBV27; CDR3 protein: CASRKKGAYEQYF; CDR3 DNA: TGTGCCAGCAGGAAAAAGGGAGCCTACGAGCAGTACTTC
D gene: NA; clone size: once; J gene: TRBJ2-7; V gene: TRBV20-1; CDR3 protein: CSGTTGYEQYF; CDR3 DNA: TGCAGTGGGACGACAGGATACGAGCAGTACTTC
D gene: NA; clone size: once; J gene: TRBJ2-6; V gene: TRBV9; CDR3 protein: CASSVRGSGANVLTF; CDR3 DNA: TGTGCCAGCAGCGTAAGGGGATCCGGGGCCAACGTCCTGACTTTC
D gene: NA; clone size: NA; J gene: TRBJ2-7; V gene: TRBV6-5; CDR3 protein: CASSYAPGGPYEQYF; CDR3 DNA: TGTGCCAGCAGTTACGCCCCCGGGGGTCCCTACGAGCAGTACTTC
D gene: NA; clone size: once; J gene: TRBJ2-7; V gene: TRBV11-3; CDR3 protein: CASSQGNHEQYF; CDR3 DNA: TGTGCCAGCAGTCAGGGAAATCACGAGCAGTACTTC
D gene: TRBD1; clone size: NA; J gene: TRBJ1-6; V gene: TRBV29-1; CDR3 protein: CSVSGTGVNSPLHF; CDR3 DNA: TGCAGCGTGTCCGGGACAGGGGTTAATTCACCCCTCCACTTT
D gene: NA; clone size: NA; J gene: TRBJ1-2; V gene: TRBV9; CDR3 protein: CASSNRGRQGQNYGYTF; CDR3 DNA: TGTGCCAGTTCTAACCGGGGTCGCCAGGGCCAAAACTATGGCTACACCTTC
D gene: NA; clone size: NA; J gene: TRBJ1-2; V gene: TRBV28; CDR3 protein: CASSVRDVGNYGYTF; CDR3 DNA: TGTGCCAGCAGTGTCCGGGACGTAGGGAACTATGGCTACACCTTC
D gene: NA; clone size: once; J gene: TRBJ1-2; V gene: TRBV7-6; CDR3 protein: CASSPSSSGYSNYGYTF; CDR3 DNA: TGTGCCAGCAGCCCGAGCTCATCGGGTTATTCTAACTATGGCTACACCTTC
D gene: NA; clone size: many; J gene: TRBJ1-2; V gene: TRBV6-5; CDR3 protein: CASSYTSGYGYTF; CDR3 DNA: TGTGCCAGCAGTTACACCTCCGGGTATGGCTACACCTTC
D gene: NA; clone size: NA; J gene: TRBJ1-5; V gene: TRBV10-3; CDR3 protein: CAISAEVGQPQHF; CDR3 DNA: TGTGCCATCAGTGCCGAGGTGGGTCAGCCCCAGCATTTT
D gene: NA; clone size: NA; J gene: TRBJ1-5; V gene: TRBV27; CDR3 protein: CASSLTSGQPQHF; CDR3 DNA: TGTGCCAGCAGTTTAACATCCGGTCAGCCCCAGCATTTT
D gene: TRBD1; clone size: few; J gene: TRBJ1-6; V gene: TRBV19; CDR3 protein: CASSILDGTGDSPLHF; CDR3 DNA: TGTGCCAGTAGTATTTTGGACGGGACAGGAGATTCACCCCTCCACTTT
D gene: NA; clone size: NA; J gene: TRBJ2-5; V gene: TRBV5-1; CDR3 protein: CASSWGFQETQYF; CDR3 DNA: TGCGCCAGCAGCTGGGGCTTCCAAGAGACCCAGTACTTC
D gene: NA; clone size: once; J gene: TRBJ1-1; V gene: TRBV4-1; CDR3 protein: CASSQEIAGLTEAFF; CDR3 DNA: TGCGCCAGCAGCCAAGAGATTGCCGGGTTAACTGAAGCTTTCTTT
D gene: NA; clone size: NA; J gene: TRBJ2-7; V gene: TRBV25-1; CDR3 protein: CASSDGNSYEQYF; CDR3 DNA: TGTGCCAGCAGTGACGGAAACTCCTACGAGCAGTACTTC
D gene: NA; clone size: NA; J gene: TRBJ1-3; V gene: TRBV7-6; CDR3 protein: CASSFTGNTIYF; CDR3 DNA: TGTGCCAGCAGCTTTACCGGAAACACCATATATTTT
D gene: NA; clone size: NA; J gene: TRBJ2-1; V gene: TRBV12-5; CDR3 protein: CASERDSPYNEQFF; CDR3 DNA: TGTGCTAGCGAACGGGACTCCCCCTACAATGAGCAGTTCTTC
D gene: NA; clone size: NA; J gene: TRBJ1-5; V gene: TRBV7-2; CDR3 protein: CASSSGLRNQPQHF; CDR3 DNA: TGTGCCAGCAGCTCAGGGTTACGAAATCAGCCCCAGCATTTT
D gene: NA; clone size: NA; J gene: TRBJ1-5; V gene: TRBV6-6; CDR3 protein: CASSYASQPQHF; CDR3 DNA: TGTGCCAGCAGTTACGCTAGTCAGCCCCAGCATTTT
D gene: NA; clone size: NA; J gene: TRBJ2-5; V gene: TRBV6-5; CDR3 protein: CASTGGAGGETQYF; CDR3 DNA: TGTGCCAGCACAGGGGGGGCCGGTGGAGAGACCCAGTACTTC
D gene: TRBD1; clone size: NA; J gene: TRBJ1-4; V gene: TRBV4-3; CDR3 protein: CASSRTGTNEKLFF; CDR3 DNA: TGCGCCAGCAGCCGGACAGGGACTAATGAAAAACTGTTTTTT
D gene: TRBD1; clone size: NA; J gene: TRBJ2-5; V gene: TRBV11-2; CDR3 protein: CASGVMTGEETQYF; CDR3 DNA: TGTGCCAGCGGCGTTATGACAGGGGAAGAGACCCAGTACTTC
D gene: NA; clone size: once; J gene: TRBJ1-1; V gene: TRBV11-2; CDR3 protein: CASSFRGKAFF; CDR3 DNA: TGTGCCAGCAGCTTCAGGGGCAAAGCTTTCTTT
D gene: TRBD2; clone size: NA; J gene: TRBJ2-3; V gene: TRBV7-2; CDR3 protein: CASSARGSGGRGDTQYF; CDR3 DNA: TGTGCCAGCAGCGCGAGGGGTAGCGGGGGCAGGGGCGATACGCAGTATTTT
D gene: NA; clone size: NA; J gene: TRBJ2-7; V gene: TRBV7-2; CDR3 protein: CASSLASRFSYEQYF; CDR3 DNA: TGTGCCAGCAGCTTAGCTTCCAGATTCAGCTACGAGCAGTACTTC
D gene: NA; clone size: NA; J gene: TRBJ1-1; V gene: TRBV7-9; CDR3 protein: CASSLVVATEAFF; CDR3 DNA: TGTGCCAGCAGCTTAGTGGTAGCCACTGAAGCTTTCTTT
D gene: NA; clone size: NA; J gene: TRBJ1-1; V gene: TRBV6-5; CDR3 protein: CASSSTQNTEAFF; CDR3 DNA: TGTGCCAGCAGTTCCACCCAGAACACTGAAGCTTTCTTT
D gene: TRBD2; clone size: NA; J gene: TRBJ2-3; V gene: TRBV7-9; CDR3 protein: CASSFPLATDTQYF; CDR3 DNA: TGTGCCAGCAGCTTCCCACTAGCGACAGATACGCAGTATTTT
D gene: TRBD1; clone size: NA; J gene: TRBJ2-1; V gene: TRBV7-9; CDR3 protein: CASSSQLRGLSGQFF; CDR3 DNA: TGTGCCAGCAGCTCACAACTCAGGGGGCTGTCGGGGCAGTTCTTC
D gene: NA; clone size: NA; J gene: TRBJ1-2; V gene: TRBV18; CDR3 protein: CASSPQDSGEGYTF; CDR3 DNA: TGTGCCAGCTCACCTCAGGACTCCGGAGAAGGCTACACCTTC
D gene: NA; clone size: NA; J gene: TRBJ2-5; V gene: TRBV7-2; CDR3 protein: CASSLMSWAAQYF; CDR3 DNA: TGTGCCAGCAGCTTAATGTCTTGGGCGGCCCAGTACTTC
D gene: NA; clone size: few; J gene: TRBJ1-6; V gene: TRBV5-1; CDR3 protein: CASSLVALQGLGLGSPLHF; CDR3 DNA: TGCGCCAGCAGCTTGGTGGCTTTACAGGGTTTGGGGCTTGGCTCACCCCTCCACTTT
D gene: NA; clone size: NA; J gene: TRBJ1-3; V gene: TRBV9; CDR3 protein: CASSVEVAGSGNTIYF; CDR3 DNA: TGTGCCAGCAGCGTAGAGGTAGCGGGATCTGGAAACACCATATATTTT
D gene: TRBD1; clone size: NA; J gene: TRBJ1-5; V gene: TRBV2; CDR3 protein: CASTGTGQGNQPQHF; CDR3 DNA: TGTGCCAGCACCGGAACGGGACAGGGCAATCAGCCCCAGCATTTT
D gene: NA; clone size: NA; J gene: TRBJ2-7; V gene: TRBV19; CDR3 protein: CASSRGLSFYEQYF; CDR3 DNA: TGTGCCAGTAGTAGGGGGTTGTCCTTCTACGAGCAGTACTTC
D gene: NA; clone size: NA; J gene: TRBJ1-6; V gene: TRBV30; CDR3 protein: CAWDGRTVSSYNSPLHF; CDR3 DNA: TGTGCCTGGGATGGTCGGACTGTTAGCTCCTATAATTCACCCCTCCACTTT
D gene: NA; clone size: NA; J gene: TRBJ1-5; V gene: TRBV6-5; CDR3 protein: CASSTTEGGNQPQHF; CDR3 DNA: TGTGCCAGCAGTACTACAGAGGGCGGCAATCAGCCCCAGCATTTT
D gene: NA; clone size: NA; J gene: TRBJ1-5; V gene: TRBV5-5; CDR3 protein: CASSSRAAGNQPQHF; CDR3 DNA: TGTGCCAGCAGCTCCCGCGCAGCGGGCAATCAGCCCCAGCATTTT
D gene: TRBD1; clone size: NA; J gene: TRBJ1-1; V gene: TRBV7-2; CDR3 protein: CASSLGQGGEAFF; CDR3 DNA: TGTGCCAGCAGCCTAGGACAGGGAGGAGAAGCTTTCTTT
D gene: NA; clone size: NA; J gene: TRBJ1-5; V gene: TRBV6-6; CDR3 protein: CASMREGSYSNQPQHF; CDR3 DNA: TGTGCCAGCATGAGGGAAGGAAGTTATAGCAATCAGCCCCAGCATTTT
D gene: TRBD1; clone size: NA; J gene: TRBJ1-2; V gene: TRBV6-1; CDR3 protein: CASSLDRGYGYTF; CDR3 DNA: TGTGCCAGCAGTCTGGACAGGGGGTACGGCTACACCTTC